This T cell receptor beta chain was sequenced in a study of blood T cell repertoires in COVID-19. Overall study context: Sample material is recorded as cDNA or gDNA derived from T cells, B-cell-depleted T cells, or PBMCs.

TCRdb's copy holds only in-frame clones and misses some; the assay was immunoSEQ multiplex PCR. The sample lists 400,000 to 550,000 clones, around nine tenths seen once, with nearly 2% in the top ten. Germline values: CDR1 SGHTA, CDR2 FQGNSA. This CDR3 has 13 residues. V lost 4 bases to trimming and J lost 3 bases; unmatched junction nucleotides: 2. The chain carries TRBV7-2 and TRBJ2-7; 8 positions match TRBD2. This TCR came from a woman younger than 35 with acute COVID-19. Sequencing used PBMCs or T cells enriched from blood (not recorded which). CDR3 bases: TGTGCCAGCAGCTCTCGGGGGGGCTACGAGCAGTACTTC. Its translation: CASSSRGGYEQYF.